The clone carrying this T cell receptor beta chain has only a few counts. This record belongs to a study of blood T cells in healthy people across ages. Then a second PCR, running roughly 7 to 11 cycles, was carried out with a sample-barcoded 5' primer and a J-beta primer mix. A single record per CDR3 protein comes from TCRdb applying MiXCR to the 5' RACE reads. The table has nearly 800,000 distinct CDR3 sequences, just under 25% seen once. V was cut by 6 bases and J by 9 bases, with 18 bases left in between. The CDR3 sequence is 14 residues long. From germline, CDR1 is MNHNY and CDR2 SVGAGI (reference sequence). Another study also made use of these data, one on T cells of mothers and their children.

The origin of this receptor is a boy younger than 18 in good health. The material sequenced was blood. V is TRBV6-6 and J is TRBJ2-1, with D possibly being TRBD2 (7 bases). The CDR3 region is CASSRDGGGAEQFF. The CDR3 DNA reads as TGTGCCAGCAGCCGAGATGGGGGGGGGGCTGAGCAGTTCTTC.